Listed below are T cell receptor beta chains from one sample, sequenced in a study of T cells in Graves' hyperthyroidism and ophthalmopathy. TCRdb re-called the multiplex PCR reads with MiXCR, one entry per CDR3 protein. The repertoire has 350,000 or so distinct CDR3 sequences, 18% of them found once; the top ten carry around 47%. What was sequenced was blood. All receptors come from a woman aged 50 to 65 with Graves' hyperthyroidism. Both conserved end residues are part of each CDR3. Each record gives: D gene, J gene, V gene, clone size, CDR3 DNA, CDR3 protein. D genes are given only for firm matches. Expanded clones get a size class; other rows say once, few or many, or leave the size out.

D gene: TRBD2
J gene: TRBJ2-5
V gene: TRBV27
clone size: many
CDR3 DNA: TGTGCCAGCAGTTTTGGGGCGGGAGGATCAGAGACCCAGTACTTC
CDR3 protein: CASSFGAGGSETQYF

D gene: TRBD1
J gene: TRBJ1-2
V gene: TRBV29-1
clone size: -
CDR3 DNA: TGCAGCGTTGGGGACAGTCGGAGCTATGGCTACACCTTC
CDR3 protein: CSVGDSRSYGYTF

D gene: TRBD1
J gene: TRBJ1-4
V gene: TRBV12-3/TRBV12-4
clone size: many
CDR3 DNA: TGTGCCAGCAGCTTGGGGTCAGGGGGGGGTGAAAAACTGTTTTTT
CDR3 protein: CASSLGSGGGEKLFF

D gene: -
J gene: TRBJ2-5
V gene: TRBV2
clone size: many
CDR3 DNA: TGTGCCAGCACCTCCGGACCGGATGGGCTTGCGGCCCAGTACTTC
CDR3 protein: CASTSGPDGLAAQYF

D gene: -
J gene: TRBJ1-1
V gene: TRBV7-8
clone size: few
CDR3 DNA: TGTGCCAGCAGCTTAGCCCCAGGAACGAACACTGAAGCTTTCTTT
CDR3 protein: CASSLAPGTNTEAFF

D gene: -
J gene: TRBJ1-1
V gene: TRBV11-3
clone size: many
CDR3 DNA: TGTGCCAGCAGCTTGATGACAGAGAGTGAAGCTTTCTTT
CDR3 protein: CASSLMTESEAFF

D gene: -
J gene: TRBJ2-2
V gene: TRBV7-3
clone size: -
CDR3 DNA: TGTGCCAGCAGTCCCCACGAATCCGGGGAGCTGTTTTTT
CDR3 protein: CASSPHESGELFF

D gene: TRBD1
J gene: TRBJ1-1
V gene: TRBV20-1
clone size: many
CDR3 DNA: TGCAGTGCTAGGAGGGGACAGGAGAACACTGAAGCTTTCTTT
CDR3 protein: CSARRGQENTEAFF

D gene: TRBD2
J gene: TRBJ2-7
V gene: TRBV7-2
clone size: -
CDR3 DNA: TGTGCCAGCAGCTTAGAAGCGGGAGGCATCTACGAGCAGTACTTC
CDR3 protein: CASSLEAGGIYEQYF

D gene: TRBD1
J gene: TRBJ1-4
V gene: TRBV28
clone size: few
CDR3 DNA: TGTGCCAGCAGCTCCGGGACAGGGTATGAAAAACTGTTTTTT
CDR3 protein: CASSSGTGYEKLFF

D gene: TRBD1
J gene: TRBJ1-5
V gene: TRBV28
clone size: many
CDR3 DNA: TGTGCCAGACCGGGACAGCCACTAAGGGCTCAGCCCCAGCATTTT
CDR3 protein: CARPGQPLRAQPQHF

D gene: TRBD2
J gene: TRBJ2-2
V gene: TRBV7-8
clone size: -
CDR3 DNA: TGTGCCAGCAGCTTAGAGTGGGATCTAGCGGTAGCCGGGGAGCTGTTTTTT
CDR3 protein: CASSLEWDLAVAGELFF

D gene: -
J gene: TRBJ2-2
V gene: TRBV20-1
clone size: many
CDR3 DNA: TGCAGTGCTTCTCGCGGGAACACCGGGGAGCTGTTTTTT
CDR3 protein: CSASRGNTGELFF

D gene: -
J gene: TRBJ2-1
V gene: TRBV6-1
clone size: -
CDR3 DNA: TGTGCCAGCAGTGAGTCGGGCGCCTCGGGTGAGCAGTTCTTC
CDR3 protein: CASSESGASGEQFF

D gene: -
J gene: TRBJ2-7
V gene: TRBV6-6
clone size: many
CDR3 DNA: TGTGCCAGCAGTTACGCCGGGGGCGACTACGAGCAGTACTTC
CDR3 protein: CASSYAGGDYEQYF

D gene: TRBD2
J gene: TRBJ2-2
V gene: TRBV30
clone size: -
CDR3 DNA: TGTGCCTCCGTAGCGGGGGCCGGCGGGGAGCTGTTTTTT
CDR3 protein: CASVAGAGGELFF